The 7 T cell receptor beta chains in this list originate from one sample, sequenced in a study of blood T cells in healthy people across ages. A second PCR of 7 to 11 cycles used a sample-barcoded 5' primer and a J-beta primer mix. One entry per CDR3 protein, called by TCRdb with MiXCR from the 5' RACE reads. The table lists just under 750,000 distinct CDR3 sequences, 20% to 25% of them singletons, with roughly a fifth in the top ten. Sequencing was done on a sample of blood. These receptors originate from a man in his 70s in good health.

This CDR3 reads CSARVGLAGGSDTQYF. The CDR3 region has the DNA TGCAGTGCTAGAGTGGGACTAGCGGGAGGATCAGATACGCAGTATTTT. V and J are TRBV20-1 and TRBJ2-3; 15 bases are shared with TRBD2. The trim removed 1 base at V and 4 bases at J, leaving 3 bases unmatched. Looked up from germline, CDR1 is DFQATT and CDR2 is SNEGSKA (reference sequence). The CDR3 extends over 16 amino acids.

This chain links TRBV11-3 with TRBJ2-7, with D possibly TRBD2 on 7 matching bases. The J call could be wrong; TRBJ2-1 is a better fit for the DNA end. The germline CDR1 and CDR2 sequences are SGHNT and YENEEA. CDR3 length equals 15 residues. The CDR3 DNA sequence: TGTGCCAGCAGCTTAAGGGGGACTAAAAACAATGAGCAGTTCTTC. Translating gives CASSLRGTKNNEQFF.

The gene calls are TRBV7-9 and TRBJ1-2, with TRBD1 as a possible D gene (6 bases). This CDR3 is built from 14 residues. With 5 bases removed from V and 4 bases from J, the gap between germline ends came to 14 bases. CDR1 is SEHNR, CDR2 FQNEAQ, per germline (reference sequence). CDR3 coding DNA: TGTGCCAGCAGCCGAACAGGGACGGCCTATGGCTACACCTTC. Protein: CASSRTGTAYGYTF. Combining the CDR3 with reference TRBV7-9 and TRBJ1-2 gives the whole variable domain DTGVSQNPRHKITKRGQNVTFRCDPISEHNRLYWYRQTLGQGPEFLTYFQNEAQLEKSRLLSDRFSAERPKGSFSTLEIQRTEQGDSAMYLCASSRTGTAYGYTFGSGTRLTVV.

The table lists this clonotype with a few counts. The rearrangement links TRBV5-1 to TRBJ2-3; D is perhaps TRBD2 (5 bases). The CDR3 totals 16 residues. Germline V gene sequence: CDR1 SGHRS, CDR2 YFSETQ. V shed 4 bases and J shed 0 bases, with 15 bases lying between them. The CDR3 loop is CASSPEGRFSTDTQYF. The DNA of the CDR3 is TGCGCCAGCAGCCCCGAGGGCAGGTTCAGCACAGATACGCAGTATTTT. The full variable domain, completed using reference TRBV5-1 and TRBJ2-3, is KAGVTQTPRYLIKTRGQQVTLSCSPISGHRSVSWYQQTPGQGLQFLFEYFSETQRNKGNFPGRFSGRQFSNSRSEMNVSTLELGDSALYLCASSPEGRFSTDTQYFGPGTRLTVL.

The table lists this clonotype with many counts. The V call is TRBV29-1, the J call TRBJ2-5; no clear D gene. Germline-derived CDR1 and CDR2 are SQVTM and ANQGSEA. The CDR3 length is 10 residues. The V gene lost 2 bases and the J gene lost 5 bases, with 3 bases spanning the gap. DNA for the CDR3: TGCAGCGTTGAACGGGAGACCCAGTACTTC. Its translation: CSVERETQYF.

This clonotype was observed a handful of times. The gene calls are TRBV6-1 and TRBJ2-7; TRBD1 might be the D (6 bases). The CDR3 is 15 amino acids. CDR1 is MNHNS and CDR2 is SASEGT in the germline V gene. Trimming stripped 5 bases from V and 7 bases from J, with 21 bases between. CDR3 in DNA: TGTGCCAGCAGTTTGACACAGGGATTCAGGAGGGAGCAGTACTTC. Protein: CASSLTQGFRREQYF.

The rearrangement links TRBV4-3 to TRBJ2-5, with 8 positions matching TRBD2. The end of the DNA fits TRBJ2-1 better, so the J call may be wrong. CDR3 size: 17 residues. The germline gives CDR1 LGHNA, CDR2 YSLEER. The CDR3: CASSHLFAGGPNNEQFF. CDR3 DNA: TGCGCCAGCAGCCATCTCTTTGCGGGAGGACCCAACAATGAGCAGTTCTTC.